The clone carrying this TCR beta chain was seen once. This entry comes from a study of blood T cells in healthy people across ages. As for the study in general: In model experiments, template switching was able to capture about one barcoded beta molecule for every two T cells that were present.

Each sample yielded at least 6.5 million isolated PBMCs. The second PCR ran about 6 to 11 cycles with a sample-barcoded 5' primer and J-beta primers. Each cDNA molecule was tagged by a template-switch adaptor with 12 random nucleotides. CDR3-containing paired-end reads numbering at least 2.5 million came from each sample. Each CDR3 protein gets one entry after TCRdb re-called the 5' RACE reads with MiXCR. The sample has 1.5 million to 1.9 million distinct CDR3 sequences, roughly 43% seen once. Germline V gives CDR1 SQVTM, CDR2 ANQGSEA. The CDR3 loop spans 14 amino acids. V was trimmed by 7 bases and J by 3 bases, leaving 18 bases between them.

This sequence originates from a woman aged 18-29 years in good health. Source material: blood. The chain uses TRBV29-1 and TRBJ1-1; no reliable D call. The CDR3 sequence is CSARREGRDTEAFF. CDR3 DNA: TGCAGCGCCCGGAGGGAAGGTCGCGACACTGAAGCTTTCTTT.